This T cell receptor (beta chain) was recovered during a study of cytomegalovirus exposure and HLA in healthy donors. The CDR3 consists of 13 residues. Per germline, CDR1 PRHDT and CDR2 FYEKMQ (reference sequence). V was pared by 2 bases and J by 7 bases, with 4 bases of the junction left unmatched. The PCR was carried out with 60 Vbeta primers and 13 Jbeta primers. Data came from immunoSEQ multiplex PCR; TCRdb stores just in-frame clones and leaves some out. This table holds around 170,000 clones, 78% found once. Material for sequencing was PBMCs. The genes are TRBV13 and TRBJ2-7; TRBD2 aligns across 8 bases. The TCR sequence derives from a male donor in good health and CMV-seronegative. The CDR3 protein is CASSLRIAGEQYF. The CDR3, as DNA: TGTGCCAGCAGCTTAAGAATAGCGGGAGAGCAGTACTTC. The full variable domain, its missing parts supplied by reference TRBV13 and TRBJ2-7, is AAGVIQSPRHLIKEKRETATLKCYPIPRHDTVYWYQQGPGQDPQFLISFYEKMQSDKGSIPDRFSAQQFSDYHSELNMSSLELGDSALYFCASSLRIAGEQYFGPGTRLTVT.